This TCR beta chain was retrieved from a study of T cells after yellow fever vaccination. This clonotype was picked up a small number of times. Its matching antigen is unknown. Trimming took off 2 bases at V and 2 bases at J, with 10 bases between the two ends. In germline, CDR1 is KGHSH, CDR2 LQKENI. This CDR3 contains 15 residues. The study's findings and limits: Only a minor proportion of clonotypes was detected across both CD4 and CD8 compartments. Peaking on day 5 versus 15, the secondary response was faster but weaker. Primary-vaccination clones mostly resurfaced post-booster (96% CD4, roughly 90% CD8).

Generation of TCR cDNA used 5'RACE template switching (which added a universal primer site and UMIs). TCRdb fed the 5' RACE reads into MiXCR, producing one record per CDR3 protein. The table includes roughly 250,000 distinct CDR3 sequences, roughly 13% detected once. This chain connects TRBV18 to TRBJ1-5, with a weak D call TRBD1 (6 bases). The sequence was collected from a man under 40 who received the YFV17D yellow fever vaccine. The specimen was CD4+ T cells sorted from PBMCs, collected 45 days after the yellow fever booster vaccination. The chain's CDR3 is CASSPEAGGNQPQHF. Written as DNA, the CDR3 is TGTGCCAGCTCACCAGAGGCAGGGGGCAATCAGCCCCAGCATTTT.